This is a list of T cell receptor beta chains from one sample in a study of blood T cell repertoires in COVID-19. Clones were sequenced by immunoSEQ multiplex PCR, and TCRdb holds only the in-frame ones, with some missing. The table lists under 250,000 clones, about four fifths of them singletons. Sequencing used PBMCs or T cells enriched from blood (not recorded which). Receptors were obtained from a woman aged 55-69 years who had recovered from COVID-19. Both conserved end residues are part of each CDR3. The order of the fields is J gene, V gene, CDR3 protein.

j_call: TRBJ2-5
v_call: TRBV18
cdr3_aa: CASSPTSSGTQTQYF

j_call: TRBJ1-1
v_call: TRBV19
cdr3_aa: CASSTLQGTTEAFF

j_call: TRBJ1-2
v_call: TRBV18
cdr3_aa: CASSPPSGQINYGYTF

j_call: TRBJ1-6
v_call: TRBV6-2/TRBV6-3
cdr3_aa: CASSLDRGYSPLHF

j_call: TRBJ1-1
v_call: TRBV5-8
cdr3_aa: CASSLAGQGNIAAFF

j_call: TRBJ2-3
v_call: TRBV4-2
cdr3_aa: CASSQELLAGADTQYF

j_call: TRBJ1-6
v_call: TRBV11-2
cdr3_aa: CASRGQGVNSPLHF

j_call: TRBJ1-1
v_call: TRBV5-1
cdr3_aa: CASSWGDRAMAFF

j_call: TRBJ2-7
v_call: TRBV3-1/TRBV3-2
cdr3_aa: CASSQDFKQYF

j_call: TRBJ1-5
v_call: TRBV6-5
cdr3_aa: CASGRGVWSNQPQHF

j_call: TRBJ1-2
v_call: TRBV5-1
cdr3_aa: CAGTGPDGCLVYTF

j_call: TRBJ2-7
v_call: TRBV6-1
cdr3_aa: CASSDYFRATGTLYEQYF

j_call: TRBJ2-4
v_call: TRBV3-1/TRBV3-2
cdr3_aa: CASSQTGGGDIQYF

j_call: TRBJ1-2
v_call: TRBV4-2
cdr3_aa: CASSQGETGPRYGYTF

j_call: TRBJ2-7
v_call: TRBV6-2/TRBV6-3
cdr3_aa: CASSYRGQGTVEQYF

j_call: TRBJ1-1
v_call: TRBV6-2/TRBV6-3
cdr3_aa: CASSSLQGSNTEAFF

j_call: TRBJ2-2
v_call: TRBV27
cdr3_aa: CASSIGLAGGELFF

j_call: TRBJ2-7
v_call: TRBV25-1
cdr3_aa: CASTHTGQAYVEQYF

j_call: TRBJ1-6
v_call: TRBV27
cdr3_aa: CASSTGTRPSSLHF

j_call: TRBJ2-2
v_call: TRBV15
cdr3_aa: CATSRDGGGELFF

j_call: TRBJ2-1
v_call: TRBV5-1
cdr3_aa: CASTKAGGNNEQFF

j_call: TRBJ1-1
v_call: TRBV5-5
cdr3_aa: CASSLGGEDTEAFF

j_call: TRBJ2-3
v_call: TRBV15
cdr3_aa: CATSTRQTSDTQYF

j_call: TRBJ2-5
v_call: TRBV3-1/TRBV3-2
cdr3_aa: CASSPGQIQETQYF

j_call: TRBJ2-5
v_call: TRBV5-1
cdr3_aa: CASSSGRVQETQYF

j_call: TRBJ1-1
v_call: TRBV19
cdr3_aa: CASSINGVNTEAFF

j_call: TRBJ1-1
v_call: TRBV19
cdr3_aa: CASSSARGRFSEAFF

j_call: TRBJ2-2
v_call: TRBV5-1
cdr3_aa: CASSLTQGKNTGELFF

j_call: TRBJ2-5
v_call: TRBV6-2/TRBV6-3
cdr3_aa: CASSYSLAGAQETQYF

j_call: TRBJ2-7
v_call: TRBV19
cdr3_aa: CASSTGTVGDYEQYF

j_call: TRBJ2-5
v_call: TRBV2
cdr3_aa: CASRGGEETQYF

j_call: TRBJ2-7
v_call: TRBV5-1
cdr3_aa: CASSLGTSDDYEQYF

j_call: TRBJ1-2
v_call: TRBV19
cdr3_aa: CASSTSTGSYGYTF

j_call: TRBJ2-7
v_call: TRBV21-1
cdr3_aa: CASSKGGRAGTYEQYF

j_call: TRBJ2-7
v_call: TRBV3-1/TRBV3-2
cdr3_aa: CASSQSDSGRAEYF

j_call: TRBJ2-2
v_call: TRBV12-5
cdr3_aa: CASGIAGWTGELFF

j_call: TRBJ1-3
v_call: TRBV10-3
cdr3_aa: CAISKQGISGNTIYF

j_call: TRBJ2-3
v_call: TRBV7-2
cdr3_aa: CASSSGLVADTQYF

j_call: TRBJ1-5
v_call: TRBV15
cdr3_aa: CATSRENAGPINQPQHF

j_call: TRBJ1-4
v_call: TRBV24-1
cdr3_aa: CATSDPPDRGPREKLFF

j_call: TRBJ2-4
v_call: TRBV19
cdr3_aa: CASSDSLAKNIQYF

j_call: TRBJ1-1
v_call: TRBV4-3
cdr3_aa: CASSQDTQGTEAFF

j_call: TRBJ2-1
v_call: TRBV7-3
cdr3_aa: CASSLMPSGGAAYNEQFF

j_call: TRBJ2-2
v_call: TRBV27
cdr3_aa: CASSPHRVTGELFF

j_call: TRBJ1-3
v_call: TRBV19
cdr3_aa: CASTSGDAGSSGNTIYF

j_call: TRBJ1-3
v_call: TRBV18
cdr3_aa: CASSTGQGTGNTIYF